What follows is one T cell receptor beta chain and its context. Its antigen is currently unknown. The source of the sample is a study of a mutant IDH1 vaccine in newly diagnosed glioma. Study overall: Scheduled for weeks 1, 3, 5, 7, 11, 15, 19 and 23, eight vaccinations were given to patients. The study started vaccination 4-6 weeks after radiotherapy alone, or with temozolomide cycles. Sex among treated patients split roughly 60% male, about 40% female; mean age was about 43 years.

The method was immunoSEQ multiplex PCR; TCRdb's version includes in-frame clones alone and lacks a portion of them. The sample lists approximately 26,000 clones, approximately 79% occurring once. V gave up 4 bases and J gave up 5 bases, with 9 bases separating them. Germline V gives CDR1 GTSNPN, CDR2 SVGIG (reference sequence). The CDR3 is 12 amino acids. The time point here: week 5, during vaccination. Every single dose of the vaccine, 300 ug of mutant IDH1 20-mer peptide, came with topical imiquimod. Source: PBMCs, taken from a glioma patient whose treatment included an IDH1 peptide vaccine. The TCR sequence derives from a man aged 40-49 years with glioma. Some clones in this sample may be carry-over from other donors' samples. The chain is built from TRBV30 and TRBJ1-5; D not certain. The CDR3 reads CAWNRVDQPQHF. The CDR3 bases are TGTGCCTGGAACCGGGTCGATCAGCCCCAGCATTTT.